The 4 T cell receptor beta chains given below trace back to one sample, sequenced in a study of CD8 T cells in Susac syndrome. Random hexamers were used to reverse transcribe about 0.45 to 1 ug of RNA. TCRdb redid the calling of the immunoSEQ multiplex PCR reads with MiXCR, one entry per CDR3 protein. The sample includes about 200,000 distinct CDR3 sequences, roughly 96% seen only once; the top ten take roughly 0.094%. The specimen was CD4+ T cells from PBMCs. These TCRs come from a human donor with multiple sclerosis.

The table lists this clonotype with a few counts. This chain uses TRBV29-1 with TRBJ2-2; no firm D call. Germline lookup yields CDR1 SQVTM and CDR2 ANQGSEA. CDR3 length equals 13 residues. Trimming took off 4 bases at V and 4 bases at J, with 10 bases between the two ends. CDR3 in amino acids: CSVAYPFTGELFF. The DNA for the CDR3 is TGCAGCGTTGCGTATCCGTTCACCGGGGAGCTGTTTTTT.

The genes are TRBV4-1 and TRBJ1-1; perhaps TRBD1 as D (5 bases). V lost 2 bases and J 5 bases, leaving 12 bases between the germline ends. CDR3 length: 14 residues. Germline-derived CDR1 and CDR2 are MGHRA and YSYEKL. The DNA for the CDR3 is TGCGCCAGCAGCCAACCAAGACGGGGGACTGAAGCTTTCTTT. Its translation is CASSQPRRGTEAFF.

This clonotype was detected once. The chain couples TRBV28 to TRBJ2-3; 7 bases align to TRBD2. Losses at the gene ends were 6 bases for V and 0 bases for J; bases not matched to a gene: 6. The CDR3 runs to 15 residues. Germline assignment: CDR1 MDHEN and CDR2 SYDVKM. Here the CDR3 DNA reads TGTGCCAGCAGGGGGGAGGGCGCGAGCACAGATACGCAGTATTTT. Protein product: CASRGEGASTDTQYF.

The chain joins TRBV6-1 to TRBJ2-6; maybe TRBD2 (6 bases). The germline V and J ends were trimmed by 6 bases and 4 bases, with 16 bases remaining between them. From germline, CDR1 is MNHNS and CDR2 SASEGT. The CDR3 consists of 16 residues. The CDR3 is CASSPTWEAGANVLTF. CDR3 sequence (DNA): TGTGCCAGCAGCCCTACCTGGGAGGCGGGGGCCAACGTCCTGACTTTC.